Listed below are T cell receptor beta chains from one sample, sequenced in a study of glioma-infiltrating T cells after dendritic cell vaccination. Sequencing used immunoSEQ multiplex PCR; TCRdb keeps in-frame clones, though not all of them. The sample shows 65,000 to 80,000 clones, roughly 91% of them seen only once. The source material was blood, sampled after dendritic cell vaccination. The source is a human donor with glioblastoma. The CDR3 runs from the conserved cysteine through the conserved F or W. D genes are given only for firm matches. Not all rows give a size; the values are once, few, many and, for expanded clones, a class.

>-|TRBJ1-5|TRBV10-3|once
TGTGCCATCAGTGAGTCTGTGGGCACGGGAATTCCCCAGCATTTT
CAISESVGTGIPQHF
>-|TRBJ2-7|TRBV4-1|few
TGCGCCAGCAGCCCTTCTCCCCGTACCTACGAGCAGTACTTC
CASSPSPRTYEQYF
>TRBD2|TRBJ2-5|TRBV19|-
TGTGCCAGTAGTTTCCTAGCGGGAGAATTGGAGACCCAGTACTTC
CASSFLAGELETQYF
>TRBD2|TRBJ2-1|TRBV5-1|-
TGCGCCAGCCAGCCTAGCGGGGCCAGCTCCTACAATGAGCAGTTCTTC
CASQPSGASSYNEQFF
>TRBD2|TRBJ2-7|TRBV4-1|once
TGCGCCAGCAGCCAAGACCCCCCGGCGGGGGAGTACGAGCAGTACTTC
CASSQDPPAGEYEQYF
>TRBD2|TRBJ2-7|TRBV7-2|-
TGTGCCAGCAGCTTACGAGCTAGCGGGAAATACGAGCAGTACTTC
CASSLRASGKYEQYF
>TRBD1|TRBJ2-7|TRBV5-1|-
TGCGCCAGCACCGGTGGGACAGCCACCTACGAGCAGTACTTC
CASTGGTATYEQYF
>-|TRBJ2-7|TRBV27|-
TGTGCCAGCAGTTTAACCACTTTCGGCGAGCAGTACTTC
CASSLTTFGEQYF
>-|TRBJ1-2|TRBV10-1|-
TGCGCCAGCAGTGAGTCGGGGCCTTATGGCTACACCTTC
CASSESGPYGYTF
>TRBD1|TRBJ1-4|TRBV11-3|-
TGTGCCAGCAGTCGTACAGGGGGCGCCGGAGAAAAACTGTTTTTT
CASSRTGGAGEKLFF
>-|TRBJ1-4|TRBV5-1|-
TGCGCCAGATCTCCAACCCAACAGGGAACTAATGAAAAACTGTTTTTT
CARSPTQQGTNEKLFF
>TRBD1|TRBJ2-1|TRBV5-1|-
TGCGCCAGCAGCTCAATGGCAGGGACAGGGCTTAATGAGCAGTTCTTC
CASSSMAGTGLNEQFF
>TRBD1|TRBJ1-1|TRBV29-1|-
TGCAGCGTGGACAGGGGGGGCACTGAAGCTTTCTTT
CSVDRGGTEAFF
>TRBD1|TRBJ2-7|TRBV11-3|-
TGTGCCAGCAGCTTACCGGGACAGGGGGCAAGGGAGCAGTACTTC
CASSLPGQGAREQYF
>-|TRBJ2-3|TRBV6-1|-
TGTGCCAGCAGTGAAGCGCTCAGGGGCACAGATACGCAGTATTTT
CASSEALRGTDTQYF
>TRBD2|TRBJ2-1|TRBV2|-
TGTGCCAGCAGGGGGGGGACTAGCGGGAGGGAGCAGTTCTTC
CASRGGTSGREQFF
>TRBD2|TRBJ2-1|TRBV6-6|-
TGTGCCAGCAGTTACGTAAGCGGGAGGGAGAATGAGCAGTTCTTC
CASSYVSGRENEQFF
>-|TRBJ1-2|TRBV21-1|once
TGTGCCAGCAGCAGTAATCGACAGGAGATCTATGGCTACACCTTC
CASSSNRQEIYGYTF
>-|TRBJ1-2|TRBV28|few
TGTGCCAGCAGTTTGGCAGGGCCCTATGGCTACACCTTC
CASSLAGPYGYTF
>TRBD1|TRBJ1-2|TRBV14|-
TGTGCCAGCAGCCAAGTTCAGGGGGAGGCCTATGGCTACACCTTC
CASSQVQGEAYGYTF
>TRBD1|TRBJ1-5|TRBV15|few
TGTGCCACCAGCAGGGGGGACAGGGGACTAAATAGCAATCAGCCCCAGCATTTT
CATSRGDRGLNSNQPQHF
>TRBD1|TRBJ1-5|TRBV6-6|once
TGTGCCAGCAGTTACGTGACAGGGGGCAATCAGCCCCAGCATTTT
CASSYVTGGNQPQHF
>TRBD1|TRBJ1-2|TRBV6-5|-
TGTGCCAGCAGCCGACAGGGGAGCTATGGCTACACCTTC
CASSRQGSYGYTF
>-|TRBJ2-3|TRBV27|once
TGTGCCAGCAGTTTTGAGAGAGATACGCAGTATTTT
CASSFERDTQYF
>-|TRBJ1-1|TRBV5-8|-
TGTGCCAGCAGCCCTCGGGGCACTGAAGCTTTCTTT
CASSPRGTEAFF
>TRBD1|TRBJ2-5|TRBV6-6|-
TGTGCCAGCACTCCAGGGGGAGAGACCCAGTACTTC
CASTPGGETQYF
>TRBD2|TRBJ2-1|TRBV5-1|-
TGCGCCAGCAGCCCCTCTAGCGGGAATAACAATGAGCAGTTCTTC
CASSPSSGNNNEQFF
>-|TRBJ1-2|TRBV21-1|-
TGTGCCAGCAGCAAAGTGGACCATAGAGGGGGCTACACCTTC
CASSKVDHRGGYTF
>TRBD2|TRBJ2-3|TRBV6-5|-
TGTGCCAGCAGTTACTCGGGGCTAGCGGGAGGAGATACGCAGTATTTT
CASSYSGLAGGDTQYF
>TRBD1|TRBJ1-1|TRBV28|-
TGTGCCAGCAGTTTGACAGGGTTCGGAGCTTTCTTT
CASSLTGFGAFF
>-|TRBJ1-4|TRBV4-3|-
TGCGCCAGCAGCCAAGACCCGGACATAAACGGAGAAAAACTGTTTTTT
CASSQDPDINGEKLFF
>-|TRBJ2-5|TRBV7-9|once
TGTGCCAGCAGCTCGACAGGGTTTGGGCCGGGGGACTTC
CASSSTGFGPGDF
>TRBD2|TRBJ2-2|TRBV19|-
TGTGCCAGTAGGTCAGCGGGAGAGGGATCCGGGGAGCTGTTTTTT
CASRSAGEGSGELFF
>TRBD2|TRBJ2-1|TRBV5-1|once
TGCGCCAGCAGCCATGGACTAGCGGGGTCTACATCCCTCTACAATGAGCAGTTCTTC
CASSHGLAGSTSLYNEQFF
>TRBD2|TRBJ2-5|TRBV10-1|-
TGCGCCAGCAGTGAGCAGCGGGGGCAAGAGACCCAGTACTTC
CASSEQRGQETQYF
>-|TRBJ2-7|TRBV19|-
TGTGCCAGTAGTATTAATTTTAGCGGCACCGGGGAGCAGTACTTC
CASSINFSGTGEQYF
>TRBD1|TRBJ1-1|TRBV7-3|-
TGTGCCAGCAGCGGACAGGCGGGGACTGAAGCTTTCTTT
CASSGQAGTEAFF
>TRBD2|TRBJ2-5|TRBV5-4|-
TGTGCCAGCAGTCCTAGCGGGAGATTAGAAGAGACCCAGTACTTC
CASSPSGRLEETQYF
>-|TRBJ1-2|TRBV2|-
TGTGCCAGCAAATTTAAAGACAGCTCATATGGCTACACCTTC
CASKFKDSSYGYTF
>-|TRBJ1-1|TRBV9|-
TGTGCCAGCAGCGTAGGGGCGAACACTGAAGCTTTCTTT
CASSVGANTEAFF
>TRBD1|TRBJ1-1|TRBV4-3|-
TGCGCCAGCAGCCAAGACAAGGCAGGGGGGCTTTTCTCGGGAGCTTTCTTT
CASSQDKAGGLFSGAFF
>-|TRBJ1-5|TRBV27|-
TGTGCCAGCAGGTCCGGCCGGGACAATCAGCCCCAGCATTTT
CASRSGRDNQPQHF
>-|TRBJ1-1|TRBV13|-
TGTGCCAGCAGCTTAGGCCCAGGGAACACTGAAGCTTTCTTT
CASSLGPGNTEAFF
>-|TRBJ1-1|TRBV6-1|-
TGTGCCAGCAGTGCCCGGGGAGGGCAGTGGCACACTGAAGCTTTCTTT
CASSARGGQWHTEAFF
>-|TRBJ1-5|TRBV4-3|-
TGCGCCAGCAGCCAAGAGGCCCTAACTTCGACAGCCCGGGGCAATCAGCCCCAGCATTTT
CASSQEALTSTARGNQPQHF
>-|TRBJ2-1|TRBV6-5|once
TGTGCCAGCAGTGGGACACTCTACAATGAGCAGTTCTTC
CASSGTLYNEQFF
>TRBD2|TRBJ2-5|TRBV5-1|once
TGCGCCAGCAGCTCACAAGCTAGCGGGGGAGAGACCCAGTACTTC
CASSSQASGGETQYF
>-|TRBJ1-5|TRBV5-6|-
TGTGCCAGCAGCTTGTTGCAAGCAAATCAGCCCCAGCATTTT
CASSLLQANQPQHF
>-|TRBJ1-1|TRBV19|-
TGTGCCAGTAGTATCAGCAGGGAGGGCACTGAAGCTTTCTTT
CASSISREGTEAFF
>-|TRBJ2-3|TRBV4-2|-
TGTGCCAGCAGCCAAGGCCCCCAGGTGGCAGATACGCAGTATTTT
CASSQGPQVADTQYF
>TRBD1|TRBJ1-3|TRBV5-5|-
TGTGCCAGCAGCTTGGATCTTAGGGACAGGGGTAACACCATATATTTT
CASSLDLRDRGNTIYF